This is a list of T cell receptor beta chains from one sample in a study of identical twins. TCRdb re-analysed the 5' RACE reads in MiXCR, keeping a single row per CDR3 protein. The sample includes roughly 700,000 distinct CDR3 sequences, approximately 9% seen only once; the top ten take approximately 0.89%. Separately, the same data were catalogued under a study of yellow fever vaccine responses in identical twins.

Sequenced input: PBMCs. These receptors were collected from a woman aged 18-29 years in good health. The CDR3 runs from the conserved cysteine through the conserved F or W. The D gene is left open where the match is weak. Some rows mark clone size as missing; the rest say once, few, many or name a class of expanded clone.

>TRBD2|NA|TRBV11-2|16|TRBJ2-7
TGTGCCAGCAGCTTAGATCTGGGACTATCCCAGTACGAGCAGTACTTC
CASSLDLGLSQYEQYF
>TRBD1|many|TRBV10-3|15|TRBJ1-4
TGTGCCATCAGTCCACAGGGGCAGGCTAATGAAAAACTGTTTTTT
CAISPQGQANEKLFF
>NA|NA|TRBV5-1|13|TRBJ2-7
TGCGCCAGCAGCTTCCAGGGTCTCGACGAGCAGTACTTC
CASSFQGLDEQYF
>TRBD1|NA|TRBV2|17|TRBJ1-5
TGTGCCAGCAGATGGACAGGGGGACCCAATAGCAATCAGCCCCAGCATTTT
CASRWTGGPNSNQPQHF
>NA|many|TRBV20-1|14|TRBJ1-1
TGCAGTGCCCGGCCCAGACAGGTCAACACTGAAGCTTTCTTT
CSARPRQVNTEAFF
>NA|many|TRBV14|12|TRBJ1-5
TGTGCCAGCAGCCAAGCCGGACAGACCCAGCATTTT
CASSQAGQTQHF
>NA|NA|TRBV7-9|15|TRBJ2-1
TGTGCCAGCAGCTTACCGGTGTCAGTGAACAATGAGCAGTTCTTC
CASSLPVSVNNEQFF
>TRBD2|NA|TRBV5-1|16|TRBJ2-1
TGCGCCAGCAGCTTGAGGTGGACTAGCGGCTACAATGAGCAGTTCTTC
CASSLRWTSGYNEQFF
>TRBD2|NA|TRBV7-8|17|TRBJ2-5
TGTGCCAGCAGCGGGGCCCTACTAGCGGGGGATTTAAAGACCCAGTACTTC
CASSGALLAGDLKTQYF
>NA|once|TRBV20-1|14|TRBJ2-2
TGCAGTGCTCCGGATGGGACAAACACCGGGGAGCTGTTTTTT
CSAPDGTNTGELFF
>TRBD2|few|TRBV27|15|TRBJ2-7
TGTGCCAGCAGTTTATCCGGGACTACTTTGTTCGAGCAGTACTTC
CASSLSGTTLFEQYF
>NA|few|TRBV5-1|13|TRBJ1-2
TGCGCCAGCAGTACGGGCGAGAACTATGGCTACACCTTC
CASSTGENYGYTF
>NA|NA|TRBV6-1|18|TRBJ1-5
TGTGCCAGCAGCTCACGAGCGCCCTGGGTCGGAGTCAATCAGCCCCAGCATTTT
CASSSRAPWVGVNQPQHF
>NA|NA|TRBV7-2|15|TRBJ2-1
TGTGCCAGCAGCTACGACAGAAATCAATACAATGAGCAGTTCTTC
CASSYDRNQYNEQFF
>NA|NA|TRBV6-5|12|TRBJ2-2
TGTGCCAGCAGTTACGGGATCGGGGAGCTGTTTTTT
CASSYGIGELFF
>NA|many|TRBV3-1|11|TRBJ2-7
TGTGCCAGCCGGGGGATATACGAGCAGTACTTC
CASRGIYEQYF
>NA|few|TRBV29-1|14|TRBJ2-1
TGCAGCGTTATGTCAGGGGGGACCTACAATGAGCAGTTCTTC
CSVMSGGTYNEQFF
>NA|NA|TRBV5-8|14|TRBJ2-1
TGTGCCAGCAGCTTGGTTGAGGGAGAGAATGAGCAGTTCTTC
CASSLVEGENEQFF
>TRBD2|few|TRBV20-1|17|TRBJ2-2
TGCAGTGCTAGAGATACCCTTATGGGACTACAAACCGGGGAGCTGTTTTTT
CSARDTLMGLQTGELFF
>NA|NA|TRBV20-1|13|TRBJ2-7
TGCAGTGCTAGCCCCCGGAACCTAGGCGAGCAGTACTTC
CSASPRNLGEQYF
>NA|NA|TRBV20-1|15|TRBJ2-7
TGCAGTGGGCTAGTTGCGGGGACGAGCTCCTACGAGCAGTACTTC
CSGLVAGTSSYEQYF
>NA|NA|TRBV28|12|TRBJ2-5
TGTGCCAGCACCGCAGGCCAAGAGACCCAGTACTTC
CASTAGQETQYF
>NA|NA|TRBV18|14|TRBJ2-2
TGTGCCAGCTTCAGGAGGGAGGACACCGGGGAGCTGTTTTTT
CASFRREDTGELFF
>NA|NA|TRBV3-1|13|TRBJ1-2
TGTGCCAGCAGCCGTCTCCCGGGAGATGGCTACACCTTC
CASSRLPGDGYTF
>NA|few|TRBV5-5|14|TRBJ1-6
TGTGCCAGCAGCTTGGGGGGAGAGCGTTCACCCCTCCACTTT
CASSLGGERSPLHF
>TRBD2|many|TRBV4-3|18|TRBJ2-1
TGCGCCAGCAGCCAAGATCCCCTGGGCGGGAGTTCCTACAATGAGCAGTTCTTC
CASSQDPLGGSSYNEQFF
>NA|few|TRBV28|14|TRBJ2-2
TGTGCCAGCAGTATCGGACTGAACACCGGGGAGCTGTTTTTT
CASSIGLNTGELFF
>NA|NA|TRBV4-3|15|TRBJ2-1
TGCGCCAGCAGCCAAGGGCAACCCACCTACAATGAGCAGTTCTTC
CASSQGQPTYNEQFF
>NA|few|TRBV20-1|13|TRBJ2-6
TGCAGTGCCCTAGCTACTGGGGCCAACGTCCTGACTTTC
CSALATGANVLTF
>NA|many|TRBV4-1|16|TRBJ2-7
TGCGCCAGCAGCCAAGAGGGACGGGAGTTTAGGTACGAGCAGTACTTC
CASSQEGREFRYEQYF
>NA|NA|TRBV5-6|15|TRBJ2-2
TGTGCCAGCAGCTTGGGGGGGGCGCGAACCGGGGAGCTGTTTTTT
CASSLGGARTGELFF
>TRBD1|few|TRBV5-1|17|TRBJ2-7
TGCGCCAGCAGCTTGAATATGGACAGGGGGGACGTAGGCGAGCAGTACTTC
CASSLNMDRGDVGEQYF
>TRBD1|few|TRBV20-1|14|TRBJ1-1
TGCAGTGTCCCGACAGGGGGGCGGTACACTGAAGCTTTCTTT
CSVPTGGRYTEAFF
>TRBD1|many|TRBV6-5|15|TRBJ2-1
TGTGCCAGCAGTTACCCCGGGACAGGGAGCAATGAGCAGTTCTTC
CASSYPGTGSNEQFF
>NA|many|TRBV12-3/TRBV12-4|14|TRBJ2-1
TGTGCCAGCAGTTTAGATCCTAAAAACAATGAGCAGTTCTTC
CASSLDPKNNEQFF
>NA|NA|TRBV20-1|12|TRBJ1-1
TGCAGTGCCCCCGTGGGGAACACTGAAGCTTTCTTT
CSAPVGNTEAFF
>NA|many|TRBV27|14|TRBJ2-5
TGTGCCAGCAGTTTATCACCGGGTTGGGAGACCCAGTACTTC
CASSLSPGWETQYF
>TRBD2|NA|TRBV20-1|13|TRBJ2-3
TGCAGTGCTGGTAGCGGGACCGGAGATACGCAGTATTTT
CSAGSGTGDTQYF
>NA|many|TRBV15|14|TRBJ1-1
TGTGCCACCAGCAGAGATGGGGCGAACACTGAAGCTTTCTTT
CATSRDGANTEAFF
>NA|few|TRBV6-1|13|TRBJ1-1
TGTGCCAGCACGCTAACAGTGAACACTGAAGCTTTCTTT
CASTLTVNTEAFF
>TRBD2|few|TRBV20-1|14|TRBJ2-7
TGCAGTGCCGTAGGGGAGGGACCGTCCTACGAGCAGTACTTC
CSAVGEGPSYEQYF
>NA|few|TRBV4-3|14|TRBJ2-1
TGCGCCAGCAGCCAATTCTACTCGAACAATGAGCAGTTCTTC
CASSQFYSNNEQFF
>TRBD2|NA|TRBV6-1|15|TRBJ2-1
TGTGCCAGCAGCCAGTCTAGCGGACTGTACAATGAGCAGTTCTTC
CASSQSSGLYNEQFF
>NA|few|TRBV12-3/TRBV12-4|13|TRBJ1-2
TGTGCCAGCAGCTTAATGTACAGTTATGGCTACACCTTC
CASSLMYSYGYTF
>TRBD2|NA|TRBV24-1|16|TRBJ2-1
TGTGCCACCAGTGGGGCTAGCGGAGTCTCCTACAATGAGCAGTTCTTC
CATSGASGVSYNEQFF
>TRBD2|few|TRBV5-1|12|TRBJ2-1
TGCGCCAGCAGCGTCGGGGGGACCAAACAGTTCTTC
CASSVGGTKQFF
>NA|NA|TRBV12-3/TRBV12-4|14|TRBJ2-1
TGTGCCAGCAGTTTCTTCGCGCTAGGGGTAGAGCAGTTCTTC
CASSFFALGVEQFF
>TRBD2|NA|TRBV20-1|14|TRBJ2-2
TGCAGTGCTTCGGGACTAGCAGTCACCGGGGAGCTGTTTTTT
CSASGLAVTGELFF
>NA|NA|TRBV7-2|17|TRBJ2-1
TGTGCCAGCAGCCCCTATATGGGGGGTGGAAATCGGGATGAGCAGTTCTTC
CASSPYMGGGNRDEQFF
>TRBD1|many|TRBV5-1|14|TRBJ2-7
TGCGCCAGCAATGGACAGGGAGTAGACTACGAGCAGTACTTC
CASNGQGVDYEQYF
>NA|many|TRBV6-5|14|TRBJ2-2
TGTGCCAGCAGTTACTCGGGGTTGCCCGGGGAGCTGTTTTTT
CASSYSGLPGELFF
>TRBD1|NA|TRBV7-2|13|TRBJ2-7
TGTGCCACTGGAATACAGGGGACAGGGGAGCAGTACTTC
CATGIQGTGEQYF
>TRBD2|many|TRBV5-1|17|TRBJ2-1
TGCGCCAGCAGCCATAGGGTCCTAGCGGGAGTGAACAATGAGCAGTTCTTC
CASSHRVLAGVNNEQFF
>NA|NA|TRBV7-7|13|TRBJ2-7
TGTGCTAGCAGCTTAGTTTATGGGGACGAGCAGTACTTC
CASSLVYGDEQYF
>NA|many|TRBV29-1|10|TRBJ2-1
TGCAGCGGGGCCAACAATGAGCAGTTCTTC
CSGANNEQFF
>TRBD1|NA|TRBV29-1|17|TRBJ1-1
TGCAGCGTTGAAGCTTTCCGCGTCAACAGGGGAGGAACTGAAGCTTTCTTT
CSVEAFRVNRGGTEAFF
>NA|few|TRBV7-9|12|TRBJ1-2
TGTGCCAGCTATACCCCCCCCTATGGCTACACCTTC
CASYTPPYGYTF
>TRBD2|NA|TRBV7-8|16|TRBJ2-7
TGTGCCAGCAGCTCTATAACGCGGGAGGCCGGGGGGGAGCAGTACTTC
CASSSITREAGGEQYF